Sequencing of this T cell receptor (beta chain) was carried out in a study of cytomegalovirus exposure and HLA in healthy donors. Study as a whole: A data release that came early held roughly 80 million unique TCRs from HLA-typed donors.

The CDR3 length is 14 residues. V shed 1 base and J shed 5 bases, with 11 bases lying between them. Germline CDR1 MNHNY, CDR2 SVGAGI (reference sequence). This clone occurred a few times. Each of the donors was a healthy bone marrow donor. At collection, donors were nominally healthy, but unrecorded immune exposures were probable. The PCR made use of 60 Vbeta and 13 Jbeta primers. This table comes from immunoSEQ multiplex PCR, and its TCRdb copy is limited to in-frame clones, with some not included. The sample yields approximately 190,000 clones, around 75% seen once. The sequence was obtained from a woman aged 30 to 39 in good health and CMV-seronegative. This chain connects TRBV6-6 to TRBJ1-1, with a tentative D call TRBD1 (5 bases). The sequenced sample consisted of PBMCs. The CDR3, as DNA: TGTGCCAGCAGTTACTACCGGGGGGGGACTGAAGCTTTCTTT. Protein sequence: CASSYYRGGTEAFF.